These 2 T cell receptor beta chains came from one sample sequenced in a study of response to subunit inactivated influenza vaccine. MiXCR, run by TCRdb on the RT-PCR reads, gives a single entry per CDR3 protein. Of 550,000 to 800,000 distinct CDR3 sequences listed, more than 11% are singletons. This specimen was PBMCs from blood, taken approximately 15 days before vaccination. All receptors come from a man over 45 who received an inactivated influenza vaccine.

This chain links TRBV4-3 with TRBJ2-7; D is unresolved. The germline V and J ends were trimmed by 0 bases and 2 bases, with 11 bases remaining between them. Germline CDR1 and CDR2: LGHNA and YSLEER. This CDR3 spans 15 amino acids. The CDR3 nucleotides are TGCGCCAGCAGCCAAGAGGGCAGGCCCGCCTACGAGCAGTACTTC. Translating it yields CASSQEGRPAYEQYF.

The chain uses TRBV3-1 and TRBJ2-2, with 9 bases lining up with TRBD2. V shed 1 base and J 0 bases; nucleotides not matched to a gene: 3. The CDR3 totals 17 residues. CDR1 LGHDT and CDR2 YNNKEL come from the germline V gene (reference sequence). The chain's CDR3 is CASSQAGLAANTGELFF. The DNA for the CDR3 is TGTGCCAGCAGCCAAGCGGGACTAGCTGCGAACACCGGGGAGCTGTTTTTT.